This is a list of T cell receptor beta chains from one sample in a study of cytomegalovirus exposure and HLA in healthy donors. Libraries were prepared by immunoSEQ multiplex PCR; TCRdb keeps only in-frame clonotypes and omits some of them. The sample contains under 200,000 clones, 84% of which appear only once. The sample consisted of PBMCs. The source of these receptors is a young man in good health and CMV-seropositive. Each CDR3 is given with its conserved first and last residue. The D gene is left open where the match is weak. Expanded clones get a size class; other rows say once, few or many, or leave the size out.

>NA|TRBV5-4|TRBD2
CASTIRRLASNGDTQYF
>NA|TRBV9|TRBD1
CASSAGFGQGLYEQYF
>NA|TRBV7-6|NA
CASSFQRTGELFF
>NA|TRBV27|TRBD1
CASSLYRGSTYEQYF
>once|TRBV30|TRBD1
CACLGTGAETQYF
>NA|TRBV10-2|TRBD1
CASWRGLGGTEAFF
>large|TRBV4-3|NA
CASSQDRGQPYEQYF
>once|TRBV7-9|NA
CASSPSRGYTF
>NA|TRBV28|NA
CASTPTRGYRETYGYTF
>NA|TRBV28|NA
CASRPTGKPEKLFF
>NA|TRBV5-4|NA
CASSPGLGAGRDEQFF
>NA|TRBV9|NA
CASSVAGQNTEAFF
>NA|TRBV6-5|NA
CAVTAIDRAYEQYF
>NA|TRBV28|NA
CASGTSEQFF
>NA|TRBV5-6|NA
CASSLGRGEKLFF
>NA|TRBV6-6|NA
CASKTDQGETQYF
>few|TRBV7-2|TRBD1
CASSSGTGYYEQYF
>NA|TRBV30|TRBD1
CAWSQTGSNQPQHF
>NA|TRBV9|NA
CASSVRQASYEQYF
>NA|TRBV27|TRBD1
CASTRGDRELHNEQFF
>NA|TRBV11-2|NA
CASSFGRRSYEQYF
>NA|TRBV28|TRBD1
CASSRDRDRIYNEQFF
>NA|TRBV5-5|TRBD1
CASSFRDRAYEQYF
>NA|TRBV5-1|TRBD2
CASSPRTSGSPGTGELFF
>NA|TRBV28|TRBD2
CASSLRLGLAGTDTQYF
>NA|TRBV4-1|TRBD1
CASSPYLRTGLKEQYF
>NA|TRBV6-1|TRBD1
CASSEAAGQGAFF
>NA|TRBV29-1|TRBD1
CSTGTVMNTEAFF
>NA|TRBV7-3|TRBD2
CASSPSVGGHEQFF
>NA|TRBV19|TRBD2
CASSIWGGDGANVLTF
>NA|TRBV5-4|TRBD2
CASTSTSGGHEQYF
>NA|TRBV7-9|NA
CASSTSGSFSEKLFF
>NA|TRBV5-8|NA
CASRRGPFTGELFF
>NA|TRBV30|TRBD1
CAWARTGGNEKLFF
>NA|TRBV27|NA
CASSPRAYNEQFF
>NA|TRBV27|TRBD2
CASMSSLAGGVHEQFF
>NA|TRBV5-4|NA
CASRTNRPPGEQFF
>NA|TRBV5-1|TRBD1
CASSRLTGGKYEQYF
>many|TRBV6-1|NA
CATLVGGGYGYTF
>NA|TRBV4-3|NA
CASSQDRGRDQPQHF
>once|TRBV19|NA
CASSLMTGTEAFF
>NA|TRBV2|NA
CASSWTVFNEKLFF
>NA|TRBV2|NA
CASSESPGANTGELFF
>once|TRBV9|NA
CASSVALSETQYF
>once|TRBV5-1|NA
CASSFLGGVEDIQYF
>few|TRBV27|TRBD1
CASSLGTANYEQYF
>NA|TRBV30|TRBD1
CAWSAGTANYGYTF
>NA|TRBV10-3|NA
CAISEAGNQPQHF
>NA|TRBV5-6|NA
CASSSNTGELFF